What follows describes a single TCR beta chain. The CDR3 consists of 15 residues. The ends were cut back, 2 bases at V and 1 base at J, with 9 bases in the middle. Germline values: CDR1 SGHTA, CDR2 FQGNSA. Study processing details: Amplification with reference gene primers provided the estimates of nucleated cell counts. The protocol was immunoSEQ multiplex PCR, while the TCRdb copy is restricted to in-frame clones and leaves out a portion. V and J calls and clone size are those listed in that table; D and trimming were worked out from the DNA. In the table there are roughly 700,000 clones, about 87% of which are singletons. The data were taken from a study of blood T cell repertoires in COVID-19. In the study overall: From the United States, Italy and Spain came samples of acute and convalescent COVID-19.

This sequence joins TRBV7-2 and TRBJ1-5; no definite D call. The TCR sequence derives from a woman younger than 30 with acute or convalescent COVID-19. Sequences were obtained from peripheral blood. The CDR3 here is CASSLLSVSNQPQHF. The CDR3 nucleotides read TGTGCCAGCAGCTTACTGAGTGTGAGCAATCAGCCCCAGCATTTT.